This T cell receptor (beta chain) was sequenced for a study of blood T cell repertoires in COVID-19. In the study overall: Sites across the United States, Italy and Spain contributed samples from acute and convalescent COVID-19. T cells, B-cell-depleted T cells, or PBMCs supplied cDNA or gDNA.

The germline V gene encodes CDR1 SGDLS and CDR2 YYNGEE. This CDR3 region has 15 residues. Trimming took off 4 bases at V and 6 bases at J, with 18 bases between the two ends. Study processing details: Counts of nucleated cells, estimated from reference gene primer amplification, were obtained. The assay was immunoSEQ multiplex PCR, and TCRdb's table has in-frame clones only and misses some. That table supplies the V and J calls and clone size; D and trimming were determined from the DNA. The sample yields approximately 3,000 clones, approximately 90% seen once. Sequences were obtained from peripheral blood. The clonotype comes from a human donor with active COVID-19. The donor label of this sample is uncertain. The V and J genes are TRBV9 and TRBJ2-3; perhaps TRBD2 as D (5 bases). The CDR3 loop reads CASSPPGRGGDTQYF. In DNA, the CDR3 is TGTGCCAGCAGCCCCCCGGGTCGGGGTGGGGATACGCAGTATTTT.